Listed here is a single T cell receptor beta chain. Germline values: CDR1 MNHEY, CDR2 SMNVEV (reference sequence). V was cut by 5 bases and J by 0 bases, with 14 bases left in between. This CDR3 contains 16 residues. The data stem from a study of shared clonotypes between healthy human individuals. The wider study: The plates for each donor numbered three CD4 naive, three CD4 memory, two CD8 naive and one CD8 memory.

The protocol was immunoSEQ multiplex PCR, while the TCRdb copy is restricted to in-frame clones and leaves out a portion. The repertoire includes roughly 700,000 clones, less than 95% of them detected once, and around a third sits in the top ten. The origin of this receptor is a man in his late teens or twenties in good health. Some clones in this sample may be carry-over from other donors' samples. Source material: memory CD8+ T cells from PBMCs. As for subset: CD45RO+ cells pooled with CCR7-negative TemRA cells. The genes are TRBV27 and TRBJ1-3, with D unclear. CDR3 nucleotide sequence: TGTGCCAGCAGTCCCCGGACGGGAATCTCTGGAAACACCATATATTTT. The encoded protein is CASSPRTGISGNTIYF.